The rows below give T cell receptor beta chains drawn from one sample of a study of T cell changes during pregnancy in multiple sclerosis. TCRdb keeps only in-frame clones here, not all; method: immunoSEQ multiplex PCR. This table has roughly 51,000 clones, around 94% appearing once. Here the sequenced sample was CD8+ T cells from peripheral blood mononuclear cells, taken before pregnancy. The source of these receptors is a female donor with multiple sclerosis, enrolled in a pregnancy study. CDR3s include the opening cysteine and the closing phenylalanine or tryptophan. Fields, in order: V gene, clone size, J gene, D gene, CDR3 DNA, CDR3 protein. The D gene is left open where the match is weak. For some rows the clone size is stated as once, few or many, or as a class when expanded; others skip it.

TRBV19	NA	TRBJ2-1	TRBD2	TGTGCCAGTAGTATGAGTAGCGGGACCAGCAATGAGCAGTTCTTC	CASSMSSGTSNEQFF
TRBV6-6	NA	TRBJ2-3	NA	TGTGCCAGCAGGATGTGGCAGATCACAGATACGCAGTATTTT	CASRMWQITDTQYF
TRBV4-1	NA	TRBJ2-7	TRBD1	TGCGCCAGCAGCCAATCCGGACAGGTGATCGAGCAGTACTTC	CASSQSGQVIEQYF
TRBV27	NA	TRBJ2-7	NA	TGTGCCAGCAGTTTACAGGGGTCCTACGAGCAGTACTTC	CASSLQGSYEQYF
TRBV15	NA	TRBJ2-2	NA	TGTGCCACCAGCAGAGATCCGGGGATTAGCTCCGGGGAGCTGTTTTTT	CATSRDPGISSGELFF
TRBV6-5	NA	TRBJ2-2	NA	TGTGCCAGCAGTTACGGTCCGGGCACCGGGGAGCTGTTTTTT	CASSYGPGTGELFF
TRBV19	NA	TRBJ1-5	TRBD1	TGTGCCGCTACGACAGGGCATCAGCCCCAGCATTTT	CAATTGHQPQHF
TRBV30	NA	TRBJ1-2	TRBD1	TGTGCCTGGAGTGAGCAAAGGGACAGGGGAAATGGCTACACCTTC	CAWSEQRDRGNGYTF
TRBV7-9	NA	TRBJ2-6	NA	TGTAAGACAGGCTCTGGGGCCAACGTCCTGACTTTC	CKTGSGANVLTF
TRBV5-6	NA	TRBJ1-2	NA	TGTGCCAGCAGCTTGGGAGGGGGCTACACCTTC	CASSLGGGYTF
TRBV6-5	once	TRBJ1-2	TRBD1	TGTGCCAGCAGTTACGGGCAGGGGGCATTCTACACCTTC	CASSYGQGAFYTF
TRBV2	NA	TRBJ2-7	NA	TGTGCCAGCAGCCTACTTGGGAGCGAGCAGTACTTC	CASSLLGSEQYF
TRBV9	NA	TRBJ2-1	TRBD2	TGTGCCAGCAGCGCCGGGACTAGCTCTCCTGAGCAGTTCTTC	CASSAGTSSPEQFF
TRBV4-3	NA	TRBJ2-1	TRBD2	TGCGCCAGCAGCCAAGGACTAGCGGGAGTAGGGGATGAGCAGTTCTTC	CASSQGLAGVGDEQFF
TRBV29-1	NA	TRBJ2-1	NA	TGCAGCGTTGCTGGCGTGGCTAGTGTGAGCTCCTACAATGAGCAGTTCTTC	CSVAGVASVSSYNEQFF
TRBV27	NA	TRBJ2-7	NA	TGTGCCAGCAGTTTAGGCGGGGCCGAGCAGTACTTC	CASSLGGAEQYF
TRBV6-4	NA	TRBJ1-5	NA	TGTGCCAGCAGTGCCGGGACTGGGGGGAATCAGCCCCAGCATTTT	CASSAGTGGNQPQHF
TRBV19	NA	TRBJ1-2	TRBD1	TGTGCCAGTAGCACCGCGACAGGGTCTGGCTACACCTTC	CASSTATGSGYTF
TRBV28	once	TRBJ2-3	NA	TGTGCCAGCAGTCCCGGTTTGATCGATACGCAGTATTTT	CASSPGLIDTQYF
TRBV4-2	NA	TRBJ1-1	NA	TGTGCCAGCAGCCAAGATGGCGGGGATGGCACTGAAGCTTTCTTT	CASSQDGGDGTEAFF
TRBV9	NA	TRBJ2-7	NA	TGTGCCAGCAGCGCTCGCCCGGGACTCCTCTACGAGCAGTACTTC	CASSARPGLLYEQYF
TRBV2	NA	TRBJ1-1	TRBD1	TGTGCCAGCAACGACAGGGCCACTGAAGCTTTCTTT	CASNDRATEAFF
TRBV29-1	NA	TRBJ2-2	NA	TGCAGCGCTAAAATAAACACCGGGGAGCTGTTTTTT	CSAKINTGELFF
TRBV19	NA	TRBJ1-5	NA	TGTGCCAGTACCCTGGAAGACTTTAGCAATCAGCCCCAGCATTTT	CASTLEDFSNQPQHF
TRBV4-1	NA	TRBJ2-7	TRBD2	TGCGCCAGCAGCCAACTAGCGGGAGATGGCGAGCAGTACTTC	CASSQLAGDGEQYF
TRBV19	NA	TRBJ2-1	TRBD2	TGTGCCAGTTCGACTAGCGGGAGTGTGAATGAGCAGTTCTTC	CASSTSGSVNEQFF
TRBV4-1	NA	TRBJ1-5	TRBD1	TGCGCCAGCAGGGCTGGGACAGCCAAAGATAGCAATCAGCCCCAGCATTTT	CASRAGTAKDSNQPQHF
TRBV19	NA	TRBJ1-5	TRBD1	TGTGCCAGTAGCTGGGGGACAGGGGTGGATCAGCCCCAGCATTTT	CASSWGTGVDQPQHF
TRBV19	NA	TRBJ2-5	NA	TGTGCCAGTAGTACACTAGGACAAGAGACCCAGTACTTC	CASSTLGQETQYF
TRBV28	NA	TRBJ2-7	TRBD2	TGTGCCAGCAGGTTCGGGGGGGCCTACGAGCAGTACTTC	CASRFGGAYEQYF
TRBV9	NA	TRBJ2-1	NA	TGTGCCAGCAGCGCGGGGGACAGCCTCTGGAATGAGCAGTTCTTC	CASSAGDSLWNEQFF
TRBV2	NA	TRBJ1-4	TRBD1	TGTGCCAGCAGTGTAGACAGGGTCGTTAATGAAAAACTGTTTTTT	CASSVDRVVNEKLFF
TRBV13	NA	TRBJ2-1	NA	TGTGCCAGCAGCCTCGGCAGGGGTTCCTACAATGAGCAGTTCTTC	CASSLGRGSYNEQFF
TRBV7-2	NA	TRBJ2-5	TRBD2	TGTGCCAGCAGCTTAGTTCCTAGCGGGAGTGAGACCCAGTACTTC	CASSLVPSGSETQYF
TRBV10-3	NA	TRBJ1-2	TRBD1	TGTGCCATCAGTCCGCCTCCGGGACAGAGCTATGGCTACACCTTC	CAISPPPGQSYGYTF
TRBV10-2	NA	TRBJ2-1	TRBD2	TGCGCCAGCAGTGAGTCGCTAGCGGGAGATAAGTTCTTC	CASSESLAGDKFF
TRBV7-8	NA	TRBJ2-7	NA	TGTGCCAGCAGCTTAGCGGGGGCTCAGGGGAGTAGCTACGAGCAGTACTTC	CASSLAGAQGSSYEQYF
TRBV5-1	once	TRBJ1-2	NA	TGCGCCAGCAGTCGGGGGGGTGAAGTAGGCTACACCTTC	CASSRGGEVGYTF
TRBV4-3	once	TRBJ1-2	NA	TGCGCCAGCAGCCCAGGGGTAGCTAACTATGGCTACACCTTC	CASSPGVANYGYTF
TRBV5-6	NA	TRBJ1-2	NA	TGTGCCAGCAGCTTCAAGGAGGGAGTTTACTATGGCTACACCTTC	CASSFKEGVYYGYTF
TRBV5-1	NA	TRBJ2-5	NA	TGCGCCAGCAGCCCGGAGGGCAGCCTTTCCGAGACCCAGTACTTC	CASSPEGSLSETQYF
TRBV5-1	NA	TRBJ2-7	NA	TGCGCCAGCAGCTTGAATCCAGCGGACTATCTCTACGAGCAGTACTTC	CASSLNPADYLYEQYF
TRBV27	NA	TRBJ1-1	NA	TGTGCCAGCTCCGGACACCTGAACACTGAAGCTTTCTTT	CASSGHLNTEAFF
TRBV2	NA	TRBJ2-7	NA	TGTGCCAGCAACGAAGTCCCAGGGTACGAGCAGTACTTC	CASNEVPGYEQYF
TRBV5-6	NA	TRBJ2-1	TRBD2	TGTGCCAGCAGAGGGGCGGGCGGGAGGGGAAATGAGCAGTTCTTC	CASRGAGGRGNEQFF
TRBV11-2	NA	TRBJ2-5	NA	TGTGCCAGCAGCTCACAGGGCTACCAAGAGACCCAGTACTTC	CASSSQGYQETQYF
TRBV6-5	NA	TRBJ2-1	TRBD2	TGTGCCAGCAGACACGGGACTAGCGGGGACAATGAGCAGTTCTTC	CASRHGTSGDNEQFF
TRBV19	NA	TRBJ2-5	NA	TGTGCCAGTAGTATAGGAGGGGAGACCCAGTACTTC	CASSIGGETQYF
TRBV5-4	NA	TRBJ2-3	NA	TGTGCCAGCAGCCTTAGCACAGATACGCAGTATTTT	CASSLSTDTQYF
TRBV5-1	NA	TRBJ2-7	TRBD1	TGCGCCAGCAGCTTGAGGCAGGGGGCAATCGAGCAGTACTTC	CASSLRQGAIEQYF